This T cell receptor beta chain was obtained from a study of healthy donors' naive CD4 and CD8 T cells. Across the study: Donors, half of them female, were 20-25, 40-50 or 60-70 years old.

The CDR3 covers 13 residues. CDR1 is SGHDT and CDR2 is YYEEEE in the germline V gene. Between the trimmed V and J ends, which lost 4 bases and 8 bases, there was a span of 15 bases. General study results and limits: Positive CDR3 charge linked to CD4+ cells, negative to CD8+ cells. Most V and J genes were reportedly biased between naive CD4+ and CD8+ cells.

As regards this clonotype: Its antigen is undetermined.

Each TCR library used around 500 ng of total RNA and a linear amplification protocol. How the authors handled the data: From several healthy donors, fewer than 80,000 rearranged TCR alpha transcripts were sequenced. One entry per CDR3 protein results from TCRdb running MiXCR on the reads. TCRdb assigned the V and J calls; the authors' analysis was not used. The sample has roughly 200,000 distinct CDR3 sequences, about 74% seen once; the top ten hold about 2.4%. The sequenced sample was naive CD4+ and CD8+ T cells sorted from blood, pooled from several donors. V and J are TRBV5-6 and TRBJ1-2; TRBD1 is a possible D gene (6 bases). This clonotype was obtained from a pool of human donors in good health; the sample pools cells from several healthy donors. The CDR3 spells CASSVAAGDGYTF. CDR3 nucleotides: TGTGCCAGCAGCGTTGCGGCAGGGGACGGCTACACCTTC.